This entry lists 27 T cell receptor beta chains sequenced from one sample in a study of early T cells in non-severe SARS-CoV-2 infection. Each CDR3 protein gets one entry after TCRdb re-called the 5' RACE reads with MiXCR. Found here are about 60,000 distinct CDR3 sequences, 10% to 15% of them singletons; the top ten hold less than 6%. The specimen was whole blood. The receptor set was obtained from an adult who was a healthcare worker with PCR-confirmed SARS-CoV-2 infection or an uninfected control (not recorded which).

This clonotype has only a few counts. The rearrangement uses TRBV7-9 and TRBJ1-2, with 9 nucleotides matching TRBD1. Trimming took 7 bases from V and 2 from J; bases not matched to a gene: 5. The CDR3 totals 14 residues. Germline lookup yields CDR1 SEHNR and CDR2 FQNEAQ (reference sequence). The CDR3 loop reads CASTLGQGNYGYTF. CDR3 in DNA: TGTGCCAGCACCCTGGGACAGGGAAACTATGGCTACACCTTC.

This clonotype was found a few times. The rearrangement uses TRBV2 and TRBJ2-3; D is unresolved. Germline V lookup: CDR1 SNHLY, CDR2 FYNNEI. This CDR3 region has 12 residues. The V end was cut by 7 bases, the J end by 5 bases, with 10 bases between. The CDR3 reads CASKPVGDTQYF. The CDR3 DNA reads TGTGCCAGCAAACCGGTTGGAGATACGCAGTATTTT.

This clonotype appeared many times. J is TRBJ2-7 and V is TRBV20-1; 11 bases are shared with TRBD2. CDR3 length equals 14 residues. CDR1 is DFQATT, CDR2 SNEGSKA, per germline (reference sequence). Unmatched junction bases numbered 9, after V lost 5 bases and J lost 6 bases. CDR3 nucleotide sequence: TGCAGTGCTGCCATAGCGGGAGGGCCGAGCGAGCAGTACTTC. Protein sequence: CSAAIAGGPSEQYF.

This clonotype was detected a few times. This chain links TRBV29-1 with TRBJ2-1, with D maybe TRBD1 (5 bases). V shed 4 bases and J shed 9 bases, with 19 bases lying between them. This CDR3 region has 14 residues. CDR1 is SQVTM and CDR2 is ANQGSEA in the germline V gene. CDR3 protein: CSVGLNSQRGEQFF. The CDR3 DNA follows: TGCAGCGTTGGGTTAAACTCCCAAAGGGGTGAGCAGTTCTTC.

The V and J genes are TRBV5-6 and TRBJ2-5, with unresolved D. The V end was cut by 4 bases, the J end by 0 bases, with 10 bases between. Germline V gene lookup returns CDR1 SGHDT and CDR2 YYEEEE. CDR3 length: 14 amino acids. Written as DNA, the CDR3 is TGTGCCAGCAGCAACACAGCGTACCAAGAGACCCAGTACTTC. Protein product: CASSNTAYQETQYF.

Many counts were recorded for this clonotype. The V gene is TRBV9, the J gene TRBJ1-2; no clear D. V lost 6 bases, J lost 0 bases, and 6 bases lay in between. This CDR3 is built from 12 residues. Germline CDR1 SGDLS, CDR2 YYNGEE. The CDR3 DNA is TGTGCCAGCACTGGATCTAACTATGGCTACACCTTC. This translates into CASTGSNYGYTF.

This clonotype was counted only a few times. The rearrangement links TRBV28 to TRBJ2-1; D is ambiguous. Germline assignment: CDR1 MDHEN and CDR2 SYDVKM. Trimming cost V 6 bases and J 7 bases, with 22 bases left between them. There are 16 residues in the CDR3. In DNA, the CDR3 is TGTGCCAGCAGCTCTCCCGGGCCCCCCATGAATAATGAGCAGTTCTTC. It yields the protein CASSSPGPPMNNEQFF.

The chain is built from TRBV9 and TRBJ2-3; 7 bases are shared with TRBD1. The germline V gene encodes CDR1 SGDLS and CDR2 YYNGEE. CDR3 length: 15 residues. Trimming cost V 4 bases and J 3 bases; bases outside gene matches: 8. Here the CDR3 DNA reads TGTGCCAGCAGCCATCGGGACAGCCGAACAGATACGCAGTATTTT. It codes for CASSHRDSRTDTQYF.

This clonotype was seen ten or more times. The V call is TRBV5-6, the J call TRBJ1-1, with D hard to call. The CDR3 consists of 12 residues. Germline CDR1 SGHDT, CDR2 YYEEEE. With 4 bases removed from V and 6 bases from J, the gap between germline ends came to 10 bases. The CDR3 DNA reads TGTGCCAGCAGCCAAGCGTGGGCTGAAGCTTTCTTT. Translated: CASSQAWAEAFF.

This clonotype has just a few counts. The rearrangement uses TRBV11-2 and TRBJ2-7; D gene unclear. The CDR3 contains 17 residues. V shed 1 base and J shed 0 bases, with 16 bases lying between them. Per germline, CDR1 SGHAT and CDR2 FQNNGV. CDR3: CASSLGFSTSSSYEQYF. As DNA, the CDR3 is TGTGCCAGCAGCTTAGGATTTTCGACTTCAAGCTCCTACGAGCAGTACTTC.

This clonotype was seen ten or more times. DNA for the CDR3: TGTGCCAGCAGCTCAGGCATATACTACAATGAGCAGTTCTTC. Its protein is CASSSGIYYNEQFF. V gene TRBV7-2 combines with J gene TRBJ2-1, with unresolved D. The CDR3 contains 14 residues. Trimming shortened V by 4 bases and J by 3 bases, and 10 bases separated the two germline ends. CDR1 and CDR2 from the germline V gene are SGHTA and FQGNSA.

This clonotype was detected a few times. V gene TRBV12-3 or TRBV12-4 combines with J gene TRBJ2-7, with D perhaps matching TRBD2 (5 bases). The CDR3 runs 11 residues. V lost 6 bases, J lost 6 bases, and 9 bases lay in between. The CDR3 spells CASRRGLEQYF. CDR3 DNA: TGTGCCAGCAGGAGAGGACTCGAGCAGTACTTC.

This clonotype was seen repeatedly, ten times or more. In DNA form, the CDR3 reads TGCAGTGCGCGACTAGCTTTGTACGAGCAGTACTTC. Its protein product is CSARLALYEQYF. The chain joins TRBV20-1 to TRBJ2-7; 7 bases line up with TRBD2. The CDR3 is made up of 12 amino acids. J gave up 4 bases and V 6 bases, and 6 bases lay outside the gene matches. The germline gives CDR1 DFQATT, CDR2 SNEGSKA (reference sequence).

This clonotype was counted ten times or more. The gene calls are TRBV4-2 and TRBJ1-3, with a weak D call TRBD1 (5 bases). Deletions cut 2 bases from V and 4 bases from J, with 21 bases between. The germline gives CDR1 LGHNA, CDR2 YNFKEQ. CDR3 size: 18 residues. The DNA of the CDR3 is TGTGCCAGCAGCCAAATAGGTATACAGGCGGCCGGGGGAAACACCATATATTTT. Amino acid sequence: CASSQIGIQAAGGNTIYF.

The CDR3 region has the DNA TGTGCCAGCAGCCCGGGACAGGCGCCGGGGACAGATACGCAGTATTTT. This translates into CASSPGQAPGTDTQYF. The J gene is TRBJ2-3, the V gene TRBV7-9; TRBD1 matches at 8 bases. Germline CDR1 and CDR2: SEHNR and FQNEAQ (reference sequence). J lost 3 bases, V lost 5 bases, and 10 bases had no gene match. The CDR3 totals 16 residues.

On this clonotype itself: Just one base apart from a much larger clone, this may be a read error. This chain joins TRBV7-9 and TRBJ1-1; 7 nucleotides line up with TRBD1. Germline V gene data show CDR1 as SEHNR and CDR2 as FQNEAQ (reference sequence). With 5 bases clipped from V and 7 bases from J, the junction kept 7 bases outside the gene matches. This CDR3 contains 13 residues. CDR3 amino acids: CASSGLTGFEAFF. CDR3 nucleotides: TGTGCCAGCAGCGGATTGACAGGGTTTGAAGCTTTCTTT.

The V gene is TRBV2, the J gene TRBJ2-7, with 7 positions matching TRBD2. The germline V gene encodes CDR1 SNHLY and CDR2 FYNNEI. The CDR3 sequence is 14 residues long. With V trimmed by 8 bases and J by 3 bases, 10 bases remained unmatched. CDR3: CASRSAGLYYEQYF. The DNA of the CDR3 is TGTGCCAGCCGCTCAGCGGGACTATACTACGAGCAGTACTTC.

The V gene is TRBV18, the J gene TRBJ1-1; D is unresolved. This CDR3 is 13 amino acids long. Trimming pared 2 bases from V and 1 base from J, leaving 5 bases between. Per the germline V gene, CDR1 is KGHSH and CDR2 is LQKENI. The CDR3 DNA is TGTGCCAGCTCACCAGTTGGGAACACTGAAGCTTTCTTT. This sequence encodes CASSPVGNTEAFF.

Comments on this clonotype: A much larger clone differs from this one at a single base, so this may be a read error. This chain joins TRBV5-1 and TRBJ1-5, with TRBD1 as a possible D gene (6 bases). Germline CDR1 SGHRS, CDR2 YFSETQ. The CDR3 is 14 amino acids. The CDR3 loop is CASSPGGGNQPRHF. For the CDR3, the DNA is TGCGCCAGCAGCCCCGGGGGGGGCAATCAGCCCCGGCATTTT. The full variable domain, with the rest looked up from reference TRBV5-1 and TRBJ1-5, is KAGVTQTPRYLIKTRGQQVTLSCSPISGHRSVSWYQQTPGQGLQFLFEYFSETQRNKGNFPGRFSGRQFSNSRSEMNVSTLELGDSALYLCASSPGGGNQPRHFGDGTRLSIL.

The chain has TRBV4-1 and TRBJ2-1, with a possible D match to TRBD2 (5 bases). V lost 0 bases and J lost 3, with 12 bases in between. The length of the CDR3 is 16 residues. Germline CDR1 MGHRA, CDR2 YSYEKL. The CDR3 loop is CASSQDLSGFYNEQFF. The CDR3 nucleotides read TGCGCCAGCAGCCAAGATCTGAGCGGCTTCTACAATGAGCAGTTCTTC.

This clonotype was counted ten times or more. The rearrangement uses TRBV7-9 and TRBJ1-4, with 12 bases identical to TRBD1. V lost 5 bases, J lost 9 bases, and 4 bases stayed unmatched. CDR1 is SEHNR and CDR2 is FQNEAQ in the germline V gene (reference sequence). CDR3 length equals 14 residues. The CDR3 nucleotides are TGTGCCAGCAGCCAGGGACAGGGGGCAAAAAAACTGTTTTTT. Translation: CASSQGQGAKKLFF.

This clonotype was recorded a few times. The J gene is TRBJ2-3, the V gene TRBV6-5, with TRBD2 identical over 10 bases. Germline-derived CDR1 and CDR2 are MNHEY and SVGAGI. Unmatched junction bases numbered 9, after V lost 4 bases and J lost 5 bases. The CDR3 extends over 16 amino acids. This CDR3 reads CASSLASGGLGDTQYF. DNA for the CDR3: TGTGCCAGCAGTTTGGCTAGCGGGGGCCTGGGAGATACGCAGTATTTT.

This clonotype was detected a few times. The rearrangement links TRBV9 to TRBJ2-2; D gene unclear. The V gene's germline CDR1 is SGDLS and CDR2 YYNGEE. With 0 bases removed from V and 1 base from J, the gap between germline ends came to 4 bases. The CDR3 consists of 14 residues. The CDR3 here is CASSVELNTGELFF. Written as DNA, the CDR3 is TGTGCCAGCAGCGTAGAACTGAACACCGGGGAGCTGTTTTTT.

With regard to this clonotype: At one boundary the junction diverges from the germline segment, which might be a read error. The chain couples TRBV5-1 to TRBJ1-1; D gene ambiguous. The CDR3 has 12 amino acids. Germline CDR1 reads SGHRS; CDR2 reads YFSETQ. The CDR3 DNA reads TGCGCCAGCAGCTTGGCCAACAGTGAAGCTTTCTTT. Residues: CASSLANSEAFF.

V is TRBV12-3 or TRBV12-4 and J is TRBJ2-2; the D gene could be TRBD1 or TRBD2 (6 bases each). Trimming cost V 5 bases and J 0 bases, with 7 bases left between them. This CDR3 region has 14 residues. The CDR3 reads CASSRGPNTGELFF. CDR3 in DNA: TGTGCCAGCAGTCGGGGGCCGAACACCGGGGAGCTGTTTTTT.

This clonotype was seen only once. This may be a read error, as it is one base from a much larger clone. This chain connects TRBV11-2 to TRBJ2-5; D tentatively reads TRBD1 or TRBD2 (6 bases each). CDR1 and CDR2 (germline): SGHAT, FQNNGV. This CDR3 contains 16 residues. DNA of the CDR3: TGTGCCAGCAGCCCCTATTACGGCAGGGGAGGAGAGACCCTGTACTTC. This encodes CASSPYYGRGGETLYF.

This clonotype was picked up a small number of times. The CDR3: CASSAPGQRETYEQYF. The CDR3 bases are TGTGCCAGCAGTGCGCCGGGACAGCGGGAAACGTACGAGCAGTACTTC. This chain connects TRBV6-5 to TRBJ2-7, with D possibly called TRBD1 or TRBD2 (7 bases each). The CDR3 sequence is 16 residues long. Trimming shortened V by 5 bases and J by 4 bases, and 21 bases separated the two germline ends. Germline CDR1 reads MNHEY; CDR2 reads SVGAGI.